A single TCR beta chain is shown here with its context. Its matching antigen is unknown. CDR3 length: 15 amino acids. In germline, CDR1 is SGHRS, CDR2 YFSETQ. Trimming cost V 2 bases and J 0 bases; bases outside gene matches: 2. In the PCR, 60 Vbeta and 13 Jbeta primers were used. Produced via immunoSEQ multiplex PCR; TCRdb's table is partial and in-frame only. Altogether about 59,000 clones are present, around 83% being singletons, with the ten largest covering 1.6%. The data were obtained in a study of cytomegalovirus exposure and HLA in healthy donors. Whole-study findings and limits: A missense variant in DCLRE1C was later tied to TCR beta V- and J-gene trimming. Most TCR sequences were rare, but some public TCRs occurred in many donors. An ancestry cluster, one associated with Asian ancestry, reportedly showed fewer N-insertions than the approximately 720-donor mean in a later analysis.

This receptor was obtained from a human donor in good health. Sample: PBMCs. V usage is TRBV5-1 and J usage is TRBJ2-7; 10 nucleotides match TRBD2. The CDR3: CASSLTSGTSYEQYF. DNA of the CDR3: TGCGCCAGCAGCTTAACTAGCGGGACCTCCTACGAGCAGTACTTC.